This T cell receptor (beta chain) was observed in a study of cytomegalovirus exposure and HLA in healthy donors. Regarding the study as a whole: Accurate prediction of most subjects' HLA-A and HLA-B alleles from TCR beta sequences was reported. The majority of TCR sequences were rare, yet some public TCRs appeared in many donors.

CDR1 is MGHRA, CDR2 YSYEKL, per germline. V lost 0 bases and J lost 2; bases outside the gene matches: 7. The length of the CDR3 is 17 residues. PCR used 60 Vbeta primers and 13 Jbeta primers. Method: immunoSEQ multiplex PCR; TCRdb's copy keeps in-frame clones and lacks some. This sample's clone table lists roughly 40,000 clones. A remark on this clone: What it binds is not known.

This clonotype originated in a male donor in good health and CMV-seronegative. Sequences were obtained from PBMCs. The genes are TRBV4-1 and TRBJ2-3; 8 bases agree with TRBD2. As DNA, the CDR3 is TGCGCCAGCAGCCAAGAACCCAGCGGGGGCCCCACAGATACGCAGTATTTT. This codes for CASSQEPSGGPTDTQYF.